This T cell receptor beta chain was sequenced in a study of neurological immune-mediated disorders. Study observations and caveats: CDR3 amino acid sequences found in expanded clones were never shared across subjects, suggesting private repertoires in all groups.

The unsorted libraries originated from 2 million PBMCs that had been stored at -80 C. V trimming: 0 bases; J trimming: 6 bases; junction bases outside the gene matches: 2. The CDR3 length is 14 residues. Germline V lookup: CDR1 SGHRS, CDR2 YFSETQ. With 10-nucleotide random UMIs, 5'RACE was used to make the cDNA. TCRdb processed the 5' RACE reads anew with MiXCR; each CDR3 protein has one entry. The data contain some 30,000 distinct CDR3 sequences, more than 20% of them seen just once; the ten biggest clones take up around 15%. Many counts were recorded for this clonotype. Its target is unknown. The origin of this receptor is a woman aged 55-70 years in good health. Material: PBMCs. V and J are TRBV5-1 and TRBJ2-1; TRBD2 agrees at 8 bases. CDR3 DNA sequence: TGCGCCAGCAGCTTGGAGGGACTAGGCAATGAGCAGTTCTTC. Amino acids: CASSLEGLGNEQFF.